The present T cell receptor (beta chain) was sequenced within a study of OX40 agonist ivuxolimab in advanced cancers. Whole-study context: Participants could have had prior anti-PD-1, anti-PD-L1 or anti-CTLA-4 therapy, and around 40% had some.

The CDR3 has 15 amino acids. J lost 1 base, V lost 5 bases, and 6 bases had no gene match. Germline CDR1 is MNHEY and CDR2 is SVGAGI. Method: immunoSEQ multiplex PCR; TCRdb's copy keeps in-frame clones and lacks some. This sample has over 50,000 clones, with around four fifths found just once. With regard to this clone: Its antigen is unidentified.

General study findings and limits: Researchers did not establish what antigens the expanded peripheral T cells target.

The rearrangement links TRBV6-5 to TRBJ1-1; TRBD1 agrees at 8 bases. The sequence derives from an adult with an advanced solid tumor such as melanoma, head and neck, liver or kidney cancer. The sample consisted of CD4+ or CD8+ T cells sorted from blood, taken in a trial of the OX40 agonist ivuxolimab. This CDR3 is CASSPGDRRNTEAFF. The CDR3, as DNA: TGTGCCAGCAGTCCTGGGGACAGGAGGAACACTGAAGCTTTCTTT.